Given below is one TCR beta chain in context. The sample holds other DNA sequences that translate to the same CDR3. These data come from a study of cytomegalovirus exposure and HLA in healthy donors. Study in general: Unique TCR beta sequences numbering 117 million came from about 180 million T cells in an earlier analysis.

13 Jbeta primers and 60 Vbeta primers were used for the PCR. The repertoire was sequenced with immunoSEQ multiplex PCR; TCRdb's copy has only in-frame clones and lacks some. In the table there are about 130,000 clones, roughly 79% of which are singletons. The CDR3 runs to 14 residues. Germline CDR1 SEHNR, CDR2 FQNEAQ (reference sequence). V shed 2 bases and J shed 1 base, with 8 bases lying between them. V and J are TRBV7-9 and TRBJ1-2; TRBD1 is a possible D gene (6 bases). Sequencing was done on a sample of PBMCs. The TCR comes from a woman in her forties or fifties in good health and CMV-seronegative. In nucleotides, the CDR3 is TGTGCCAGCAGCTTACAGGGGTATAACTATGGCTACACCTTC. Translated, it gives CASSLQGYNYGYTF. The full variable domain, rest sourced from reference TRBV7-9 and TRBJ1-2, is DTGVSQNPRHKITKRGQNVTFRCDPISEHNRLYWYRQTLGQGPEFLTYFQNEAQLEKSRLLSDRFSAERPKGSFSTLEIQRTEQGDSAMYLCASSLQGYNYGYTFGSGTRLTVV.